A single sample gave rise to the 15 T cell receptor beta chains below, sequenced in a study of beta chain features in type 1 diabetes. Broader study findings: Researchers report that Type 1 diabetes patients had moderately but significantly shorter TCRB CDR3s across all four CD4+ subsets.

Which antigens these TCRs recognize remains unknown. Sequenced material consisted of expressed TCRB transcripts (all of the isolated RNA was reverse transcribed). Using immunoSEQ multiplex PCR, the repertoire was profiled, and TCRdb retains in-frame clones only, with some absent. The table lists some 700,000 clones, around an eighth of them singletons. Sequencing was carried out using naive CD4+ T cells from blood. These receptors came from a man aged 18 to 29 with type 1 diabetes.

This clone turned up a few times. The rearrangement links TRBV7-9 to TRBJ1-6, with D perhaps matching TRBD1 (5 bases). V gave up 3 bases and J gave up 2 bases, with 20 bases separating them. The germline V gene encodes CDR1 SEHNR and CDR2 FQNEAQ (reference sequence). The CDR3 loop spans 19 amino acids. CDR3 sequence (DNA): TGTGCCAGCAGCTTCGCAGGGTTACGCTCGAGGGCCTATAATTCACCCCTCCACTTT. The encoded protein is CASSFAGLRSRAYNSPLHF.

This clone was detected only a few times. The chain couples TRBV6-5 to TRBJ1-3; weak D call: TRBD1 (6 bases). Trimming took 10 bases from V and 1 from J, leaving 11 bases between them. The germline CDR1 and CDR2 sequences are MNHEY and SVGAGI. This CDR3 region has 13 residues. CDR3 sequence reads: CATRQESGNTIYF. The CDR3 region has the DNA TGTGCCACCCGACAGGAATCTGGAAACACCATATATTTT.

The chain carries TRBV6-6 and TRBJ1-5, with 10 bases matching TRBD1. V dropped 6 bases and J dropped 2; count of bases not matched to a gene: 7. Germline V gives CDR1 MNHNY, CDR2 SVGAGI (reference sequence). This CDR3 has 16 amino acids. CDR3 nucleotide sequence: TGTGCCAGCAGAGTACTGGGGACAGGGGGCAATCAGCCCCAGCATTTT. Translation gives CASRVLGTGGNQPQHF.

The chain joins TRBV14 to TRBJ2-1; tentatively, D is TRBD2 (6 bases). The CDR3 has 13 residues. The germline V and J ends were trimmed by 4 bases and 8 bases, with 12 bases remaining between them. CDR1 is SGHDN, CDR2 FVKESK, per germline. In nucleotides, the CDR3 is TGTGCCAGCAGCCGGTACAGCGGGCATGAGCAGTTCTTC. This codes for CASSRYSGHEQFF.

The chain has TRBV19 and TRBJ1-4; TRBD1 is a possible D gene (5 bases). The V gene's germline CDR1 is LNHDA and CDR2 SQIVND (reference sequence). This CDR3 spans 14 amino acids. With 7 bases removed from V and 8 bases from J, the gap between germline ends came to 17 bases. The CDR3 DNA reads TGTGCCAGTAACTACAGGCGGGGCGGGGAAAAACTGTTTTTT. It codes for CASNYRRGGEKLFF.

Many counts were recorded for this clone. This chain uses TRBV28 with TRBJ2-7; D is undetermined. Trimming stripped 6 bases from V and 3 bases from J, with 9 bases between. Germline values: CDR1 MDHEN, CDR2 SYDVKM. The CDR3 contains 12 residues. The CDR3 DNA is TGTGCCAGCAGCCGCTGGGGCTACGAGCAGTACTTC. Translated: CASSRWGYEQYF.

This clone has just a few counts. The CDR3 DNA sequence: TGTGCCAGCAGTGATCCCCGTAAGGGGGGGAGCACAGATACGCAGTATTTT. This translates into CASSDPRKGGSTDTQYF. The chain links TRBV6-1 to TRBJ2-3; D is perhaps TRBD2 (7 bases). The V gene's germline CDR1 is MNHNS and CDR2 SASEGT. The CDR3 loop spans 17 amino acids. V was trimmed by 3 bases and J by 0 bases, leaving 16 bases between them.

This rearrangement joins TRBV15 to TRBJ2-3; 9 nucleotides align to TRBD1. CDR3 length equals 14 residues. V gave up 3 bases and J gave up 8 bases; unmatched junction bases: 6. Germline V CDR1 and CDR2: LNHNV, YYDKDF (reference sequence). The DNA of the CDR3 is TGTGCCACCAGCAGGGAGGACAGGGGTGGTACGCAGTATTTT. This gives the protein CATSREDRGGTQYF.

The chain recombines TRBV2 with TRBJ2-3; 9 positions agree with TRBD2. CDR3 length equals 15 residues. Germline lookup yields CDR1 SNHLY and CDR2 FYNNEI. The ends lost 8 bases at V and 5 bases at J; junction bases unmatched: 11. The CDR3: CASSGWASGEDTQYF. The CDR3 region has the DNA TGTGCCAGCTCAGGGTGGGCTAGCGGGGAAGATACGCAGTATTTT.

The chain links TRBV5-1 to TRBJ2-7, with a possible D match to TRBD2 (5 bases). CDR3 length equals 14 residues. Germline V gives CDR1 SGHRS, CDR2 YFSETQ. V shed 0 bases and J shed 7 bases, with 14 bases lying between them. The CDR3 nucleotides are TGCGCCAGCAGCTTGGACAGTCCCCCGGGGGAGCAGTACTTC. Translation: CASSLDSPPGEQYF.

This clone was seen a handful of times. The chain joins TRBV7-2 to TRBJ1-6; D not resolved. The CDR3 has 11 residues. Trimming stripped 5 bases from V and 14 bases from J, with 10 bases between. Germline CDR1 SGHTA, CDR2 FQGNSA. The CDR3 DNA reads as TGTGCCAGCAGCGTGGTTCGGACCCTCCACTTT. Protein sequence: CASSVVRTLHF.

A word on this clone: The conserved phenylalanine or tryptophan is not found at the CDR3 terminus, so this likely reflects a read error. The genes are TRBV30 and TRBJ1-2, with 12 bases matching TRBD1. The CDR3 totals 18 residues. From germline, CDR1 is GTSNPN and CDR2 SVGIG (reference sequence). V dropped 4 bases and J dropped 2; count of bases not matched to a gene: 14. The CDR3 DNA sequence: TGTGCCTGGACCCGATCTACTTTTGGGACAGGGGGCAACTATGGCTACACCCTC. Translated: CAWTRSTFGTGGNYGYTL.

This clone turned up a few times. V usage is TRBV7-9 and J usage is TRBJ1-1, with D perhaps TRBD1 (5 bases). Germline lookup yields CDR1 SEHNR and CDR2 FQNEAQ (reference sequence). V was trimmed by 2 bases and J by 0 bases, leaving 13 bases between them. The length of the CDR3 is 16 residues. CDR3 protein: CASSLSGRGVNTEAFF. The DNA for the CDR3 is TGTGCCAGCAGCTTATCAGGTCGGGGCGTGAACACTGAAGCTTTCTTT.

This clone was observed a handful of times. The J gene is TRBJ2-3, the V gene TRBV27, with 15 bases fitting TRBD2. V was pared by 8 bases and J by 2 bases, with 5 bases of the junction left unmatched. Germline CDR1 MNHEY, CDR2 SMNVEV (reference sequence). This CDR3 has 16 residues. CDR3 amino acids: CASRTSGGVLTDTQYF. CDR3 bases: TGTGCCAGCCGGACTAGCGGGGGGGTACTCACAGATACGCAGTATTTT.

The V and J genes are TRBV28 and TRBJ2-5; 15 nucleotides agree with TRBD2. Unmatched junction bases numbered 10, after V lost 6 bases and J lost 5 bases. Germline CDR1 and CDR2: MDHEN and SYDVKM. CDR3 size: 17 residues. CDR3 amino acids: CASSSAGLAGGAETQYF. CDR3 in DNA: TGTGCCAGCAGCTCGGCGGGACTAGCGGGAGGCGCTGAGACCCAGTACTTC. Full variable domain (outside the CDR3, taken from reference TRBV28 and TRBJ2-5): DVKVTQSSRYLVKRTGEKVFLECVQDMDHENMFWYRQDPGLGLRLIYFSYDVKMKEKGDIPEGYSVSREKKERFSLILESASTNQTSMYLCASSSAGLAGGAETQYFGPGTRLLVL.